This T cell receptor beta chain was recovered during a study of blood T cell repertoires in COVID-19. Study-wide context: COVID-19 samples from acute and convalescent phases originated in the United States, Italy and Spain. Sample material is recorded as cDNA or gDNA derived from T cells, B-cell-depleted T cells, or PBMCs.

Authors' processing steps: The assay estimated nucleated cells by amplifying reference gene primers. Using immunoSEQ multiplex PCR, the repertoire was profiled, and TCRdb retains in-frame clones only, with some absent. V, J and clone size were drawn from that table, and D and trimming were deduced from the DNA. Among roughly 250,000 clones, about 82% were seen once, and the ten largest hold more than 6%. CDR3 length equals 15 residues. Deletions cut 1 base from V and 1 base from J, with 11 bases between. Germline lookup yields CDR1 LNHDA and CDR2 SQIVND (reference sequence). Sequencing was done on a sample of peripheral blood. This receptor was obtained from a woman aged 55-69 years with active or convalescent COVID-19. J is TRBJ2-7 and V is TRBV19; tentative D call: TRBD1 (5 bases). This CDR3 reads CASSIVSGQSYEQYF. CDR3 bases: TGTGCCAGTAGTATAGTTTCAGGACAATCCTACGAGCAGTACTTC.